The clone carrying this TCR beta chain was seen once. The data derive from a study of blood T cell repertoires in COVID-19. Assay: immunoSEQ multiplex PCR; the TCRdb copy retains only in-frame clones and omits some. Here the sample spans some 300,000 clones, about 87% being singletons. CDR1 is LGHDT, CDR2 YNNKEL, per germline (reference sequence). This CDR3 is 15 amino acids long. Trimming cost V 1 base and J 0 bases, with 10 bases left between them. Input material: peripheral blood. This TCR was recovered from a man aged 65-85 years with acute or convalescent COVID-19. The chain carries TRBV3-1 (or the pseudogene TRBV3-2) and TRBJ2-7, with TRBD1 as a possible D gene (6 bases). The CDR3 bases are TGTGCCAGCAGCCAAGCAACAGGGTACTCCTACGAGCAGTACTTC. Protein sequence: CASSQATGYSYEQYF.